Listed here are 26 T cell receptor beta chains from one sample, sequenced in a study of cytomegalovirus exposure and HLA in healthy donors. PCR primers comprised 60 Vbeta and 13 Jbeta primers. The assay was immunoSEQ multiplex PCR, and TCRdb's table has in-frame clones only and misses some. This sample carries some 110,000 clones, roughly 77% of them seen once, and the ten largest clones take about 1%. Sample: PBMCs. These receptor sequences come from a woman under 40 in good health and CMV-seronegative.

The CDR3 DNA is TGCGCCAGCAGCTTGGGGGACAGGGAATCAACGGTGAACACTGAAGCTTTCTTT. Its translation: CASSLGDRESTVNTEAFF. The chain has TRBV5-1 and TRBJ1-1; TRBD1 aligns across 9 bases. J was trimmed by 0 bases and V by 0 bases; bases with no gene match: 9. The CDR3 consists of 18 residues. Germline V gives CDR1 SGHRS, CDR2 YFSETQ.

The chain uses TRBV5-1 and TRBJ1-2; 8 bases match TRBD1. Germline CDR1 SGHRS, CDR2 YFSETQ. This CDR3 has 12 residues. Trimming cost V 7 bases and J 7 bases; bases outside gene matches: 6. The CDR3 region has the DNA TGCGCCAGCTCGGGACAGGCGGTTGGCTACACCTTC. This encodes CASSGQAVGYTF.

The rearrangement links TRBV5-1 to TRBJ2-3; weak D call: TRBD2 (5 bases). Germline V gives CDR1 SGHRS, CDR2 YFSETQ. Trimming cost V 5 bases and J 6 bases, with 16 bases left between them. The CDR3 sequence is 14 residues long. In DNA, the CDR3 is TGCGCCAGCAGAGAGGGCCAAGCAGGTGATACGCAGTATTTT. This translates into CASREGQAGDTQYF.

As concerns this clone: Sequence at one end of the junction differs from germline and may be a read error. The CDR3 DNA reads TGTTCCAGCAGCTCCAGGGGACCGGAACTCTATGGCTACACCTTC. It specifies CSSSSRGPELYGYTF. The chain uses TRBV7-9 and TRBJ1-2, with D possibly TRBD1 on 6 matching bases. The CDR3 has 15 residues. Germline V lookup: CDR1 SEHNR, CDR2 FQNEAQ (reference sequence).

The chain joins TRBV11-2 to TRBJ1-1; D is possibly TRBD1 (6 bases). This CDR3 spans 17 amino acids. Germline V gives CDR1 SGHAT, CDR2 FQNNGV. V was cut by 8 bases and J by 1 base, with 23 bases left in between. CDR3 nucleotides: TGTGCCAGCTCCCGGGGGGGCCTAGCGGCTTCGAACACTGAAGCTTTCTTT. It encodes CASSRGGLAASNTEAFF.

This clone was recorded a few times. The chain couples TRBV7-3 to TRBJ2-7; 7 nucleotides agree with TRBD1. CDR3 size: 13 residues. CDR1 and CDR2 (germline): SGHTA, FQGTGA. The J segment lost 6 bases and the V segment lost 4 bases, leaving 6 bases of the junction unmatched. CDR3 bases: TGTGCCAGCAGCTACGACAGGGAGAGCGAGCAGTACTTC. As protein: CASSYDRESEQYF.

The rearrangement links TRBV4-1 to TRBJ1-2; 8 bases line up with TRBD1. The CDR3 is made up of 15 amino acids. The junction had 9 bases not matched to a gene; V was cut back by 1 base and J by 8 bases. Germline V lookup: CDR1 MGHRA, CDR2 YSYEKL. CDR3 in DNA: TGCGCCAGCAGCCAAGCTTCCGGACAGGGTAAGGGCTACACCTTC. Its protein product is CASSQASGQGKGYTF.

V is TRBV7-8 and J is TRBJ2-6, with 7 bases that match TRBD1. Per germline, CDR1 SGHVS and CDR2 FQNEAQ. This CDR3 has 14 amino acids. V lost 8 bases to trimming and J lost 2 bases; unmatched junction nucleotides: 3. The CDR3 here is CASGTDAGANVLTF. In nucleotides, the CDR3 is TGTGCCAGCGGGACAGACGCTGGGGCCAACGTCCTGACTTTC.

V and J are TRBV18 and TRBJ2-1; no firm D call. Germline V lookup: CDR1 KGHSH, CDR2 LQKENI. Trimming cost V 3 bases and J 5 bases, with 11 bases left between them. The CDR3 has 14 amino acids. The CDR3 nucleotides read TGTGCCAGCTCACCCGCCGCCGCGAACAATGAGCAGTTCTTC. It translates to CASSPAAANNEQFF.

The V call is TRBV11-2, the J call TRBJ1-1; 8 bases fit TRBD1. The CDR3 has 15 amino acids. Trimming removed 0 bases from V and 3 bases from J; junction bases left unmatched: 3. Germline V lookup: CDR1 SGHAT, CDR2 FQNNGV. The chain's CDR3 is CASSLDRGPDTEAFF. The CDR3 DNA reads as TGTGCCAGCAGCTTAGACAGGGGGCCGGACACTGAAGCTTTCTTT. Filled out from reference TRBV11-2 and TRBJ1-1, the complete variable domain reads EAGVAQSPRYKIIEKRQSVAFWCNPISGHATLYWYQQILGQGPKLLIQFQNNGVVDDSQLPKDRFSAERLKGVDSTLKIQPAKLEDSAVYLCASSLDRGPDTEAFFGQGTRLTVV.

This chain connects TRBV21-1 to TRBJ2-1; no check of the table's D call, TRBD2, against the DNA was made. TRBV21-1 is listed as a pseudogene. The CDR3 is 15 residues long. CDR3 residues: CASTPLAGVYNEQFF. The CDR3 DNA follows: TGTGCCAGCACCCCACTAGCGGGAGTCTACAATGAGCAGTTCTTC.

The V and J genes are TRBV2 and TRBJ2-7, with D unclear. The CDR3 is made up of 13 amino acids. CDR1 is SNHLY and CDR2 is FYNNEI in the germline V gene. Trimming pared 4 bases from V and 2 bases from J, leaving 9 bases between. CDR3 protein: CASSGHLTYEQYF. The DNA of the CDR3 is TGTGCCAGCAGTGGACACCTTACCTACGAGCAGTACTTC.

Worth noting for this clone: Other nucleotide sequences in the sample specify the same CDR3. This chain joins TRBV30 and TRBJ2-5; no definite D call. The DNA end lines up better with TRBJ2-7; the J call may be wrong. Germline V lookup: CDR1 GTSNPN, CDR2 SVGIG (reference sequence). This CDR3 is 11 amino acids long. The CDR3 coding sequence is TGTGCCTGGAGTCCATCCTACGAGCAGTACTTC. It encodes CAWSPSYEQYF.

CDR3 protein: CASSFDRGMIAYEQYF. CDR3 DNA sequence: TGTGCCAGCAGCTTTGACAGGGGGATGATTGCGTACGAGCAGTACTTC. The gene calls are TRBV11-2 and TRBJ2-7; 9 bases fit TRBD1. Germline V gene lookup returns CDR1 SGHAT and CDR2 FQNNGV. V was clipped by 3 bases and J by 4 bases; unmatched bases: 10. CDR3 length equals 16 residues.

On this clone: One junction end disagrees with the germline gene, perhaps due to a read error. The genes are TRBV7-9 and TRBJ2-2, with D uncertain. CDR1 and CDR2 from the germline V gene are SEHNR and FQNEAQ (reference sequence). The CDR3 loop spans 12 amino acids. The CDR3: CSSSFTPGELFF. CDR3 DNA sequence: TGTTCCAGCAGCTTCACACCCGGGGAGCTGTTTTTT.

The CDR3 DNA reads as TGTGCCAGCAGCGTAGACGGGACAGGGGCCTACGAGCAGTACTTC. Residues: CASSVDGTGAYEQYF. The chain recombines TRBV9 with TRBJ2-7; 10 nucleotides match TRBD1. The CDR3 spans 15 residues. Germline values: CDR1 SGDLS, CDR2 YYNGEE. Trimming cost V 0 bases and J 2 bases; bases outside gene matches: 2.

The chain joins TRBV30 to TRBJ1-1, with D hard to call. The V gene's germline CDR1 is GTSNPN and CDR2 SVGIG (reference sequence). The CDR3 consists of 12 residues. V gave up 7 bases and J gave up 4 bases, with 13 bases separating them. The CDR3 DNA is TGTGCCTCGGGTCGGATGGGCACTGAAGCTTTCTTT. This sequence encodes CASGRMGTEAFF.

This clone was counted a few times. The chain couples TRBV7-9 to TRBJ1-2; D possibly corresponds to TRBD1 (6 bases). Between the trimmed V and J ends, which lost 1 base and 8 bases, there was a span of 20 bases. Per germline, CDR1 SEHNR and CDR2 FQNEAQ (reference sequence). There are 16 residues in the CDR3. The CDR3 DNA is TGTGCCAGCAGCTTAGTATCGGGCGGGGGGGCGAGAGGCTACACCTTC. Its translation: CASSLVSGGGARGYTF. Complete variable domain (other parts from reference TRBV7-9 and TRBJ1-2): DTGVSQNPRHKITKRGQNVTFRCDPISEHNRLYWYRQTLGQGPEFLTYFQNEAQLEKSRLLSDRFSAERPKGSFSTLEIQRTEQGDSAMYLCASSLVSGGGARGYTFGSGTRLTVV.

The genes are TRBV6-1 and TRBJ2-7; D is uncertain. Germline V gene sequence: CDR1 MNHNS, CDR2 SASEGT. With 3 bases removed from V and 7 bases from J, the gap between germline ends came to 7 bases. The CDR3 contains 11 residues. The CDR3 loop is CASSDRWEQYF. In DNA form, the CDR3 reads TGTGCCAGCAGTGATCGGTGGGAGCAGTACTTC.

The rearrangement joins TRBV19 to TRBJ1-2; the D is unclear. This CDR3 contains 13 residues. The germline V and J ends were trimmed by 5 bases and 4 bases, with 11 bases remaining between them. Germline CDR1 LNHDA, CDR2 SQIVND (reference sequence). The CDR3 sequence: CASSAEGGYGYTF. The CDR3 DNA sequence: TGTGCCAGTAGTGCGGAGGGAGGCTATGGCTACACCTTC.

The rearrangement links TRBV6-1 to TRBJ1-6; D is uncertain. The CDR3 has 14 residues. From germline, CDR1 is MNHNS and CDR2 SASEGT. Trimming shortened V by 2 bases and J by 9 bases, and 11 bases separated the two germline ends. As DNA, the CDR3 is TGTGCCAGCAGTGAATTGTCACCGGGTTCACCCCTCCACTTT. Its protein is CASSELSPGSPLHF.

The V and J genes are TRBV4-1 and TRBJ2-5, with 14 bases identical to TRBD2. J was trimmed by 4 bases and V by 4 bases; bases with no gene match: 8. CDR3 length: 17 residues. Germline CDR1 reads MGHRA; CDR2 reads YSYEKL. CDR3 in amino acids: CASSRSGLAGVGETQYF. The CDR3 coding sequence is TGCGCCAGCAGCCGGTCGGGACTAGCGGGAGTCGGAGAGACCCAGTACTTC.

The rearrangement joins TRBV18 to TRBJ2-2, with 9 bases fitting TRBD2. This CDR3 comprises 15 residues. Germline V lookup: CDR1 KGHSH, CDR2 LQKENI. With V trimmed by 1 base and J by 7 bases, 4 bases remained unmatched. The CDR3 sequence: CASSPLAGAVGELFF. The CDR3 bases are TGTGCCAGCTCACCACTAGCGGGAGCCGTCGGGGAGCTGTTTTTT.

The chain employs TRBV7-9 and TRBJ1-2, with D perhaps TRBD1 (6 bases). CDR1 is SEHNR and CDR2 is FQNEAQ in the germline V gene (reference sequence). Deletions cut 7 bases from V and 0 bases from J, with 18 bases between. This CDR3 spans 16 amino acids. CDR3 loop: CASNNPQGDANYGYTF. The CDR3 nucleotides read TGTGCCAGCAACAACCCACAGGGAGATGCTAACTATGGCTACACCTTC.

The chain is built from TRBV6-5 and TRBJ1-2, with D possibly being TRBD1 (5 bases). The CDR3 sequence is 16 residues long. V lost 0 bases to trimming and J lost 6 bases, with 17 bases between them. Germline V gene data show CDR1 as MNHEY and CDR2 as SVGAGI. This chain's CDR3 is CASSYSAQGWVNGYTF. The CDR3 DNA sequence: TGTGCCAGCAGTTACTCGGCCCAGGGATGGGTCAATGGCTACACCTTC.

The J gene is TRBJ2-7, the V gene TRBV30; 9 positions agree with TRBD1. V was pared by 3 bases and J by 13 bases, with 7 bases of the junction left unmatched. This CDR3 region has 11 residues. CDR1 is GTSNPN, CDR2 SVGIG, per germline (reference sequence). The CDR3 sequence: CAWSTNRGLYF. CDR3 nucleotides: TGTGCCTGGAGCACCAACAGGGGGCTTTACTTC.